These 29 T cell receptor beta chains were sequenced from one sample in a study of control samples from healthy donors and cancer patients. TCRdb's table, derived via immunoSEQ multiplex PCR, lists solely in-frame clones and lacks some. Seen here are 65,000 to 95,000 clones, 70% to 90% observed once, and the top ten hold 7.2%. Sequencing used blood. The receptors here all came from a man in his fifties in good health.

The V call is TRBV4-3, the J call TRBJ2-1; D not resolved. The CDR3 has 17 residues. The germline gives CDR1 LGHNA, CDR2 YSLEER. V lost 3 bases and J lost 0, with 15 bases in between. CDR3 region: CASSQSFADSSYNEQFF. CDR3 DNA: TGCGCCAGCAGCCAGAGTTTTGCGGATAGCTCCTACAATGAGCAGTTCTTC.

The chain has TRBV7-2 and TRBJ2-1, with 13 bases fitting TRBD2. The CDR3 length is 17 residues. After removal of 6 bases from V and 0 bases from J, the junction contained 5 bases not matched to a gene. Germline V gives CDR1 SGHTA, CDR2 FQGNSA. CDR3 coding DNA: TGTGCCAGCAGAGGGGGACTAGCGGGGAGCTCCTACAATGAGCAGTTCTTC. Amino acid sequence: CASRGGLAGSSYNEQFF.

This rearrangement joins TRBV7-9 to TRBJ2-5; a weak D match, TRBD1 (6 bases). The CDR3 is 13 residues long. Germline values: CDR1 SEHNR, CDR2 FQNEAQ (reference sequence). Trimming took off 2 bases at V and 2 bases at J, with 6 bases between the two ends. The CDR3 DNA reads TGTGCCAGCAGCTTAAGGGGGCAAGAGACCCAGTACTTC. This gives the protein CASSLRGQETQYF.

The CDR3 region has the DNA TGTGCCAGCACGCCCTTCAGTAACACCTATAATTCACCCCTCCACTTT. Its translation is CASTPFSNTYNSPLHF. This sequence joins TRBV3-1 (or the pseudogene TRBV3-2) and TRBJ1-6; D remains unclear. CDR1 is LGHDT, CDR2 YNNKEL, per germline (reference sequence). The CDR3 consists of 16 residues. The V end lost 7 bases, the J end lost 2 bases, and 15 bases lay between the germline ends.

The rearrangement links TRBV12-3 or TRBV12-4 to TRBJ2-1; D is undetermined. V lost 6 bases and J lost 4, with 7 bases in between. The CDR3 covers 12 residues. The CDR3 DNA follows: TGTGCCAGCAGACTACAATACAATGAGCAGTTCTTC. This codes for CASRLQYNEQFF.

J is TRBJ2-7 and V is TRBV7-2, with a weak D call TRBD1 (7 bases). Per the germline V gene, CDR1 is SGHTA and CDR2 is FQGNSA. V lost 5 bases, J lost 3 bases, and 17 bases lay in between. The CDR3 totals 15 residues. CDR3 DNA sequence: TGTGCCAGCAGCCTAGGAGGGACAGAATACTACGAGCAGTACTTC. Translated, it gives CASSLGGTEYYEQYF. The entire variable domain, with the rest obtained from reference TRBV7-2 and TRBJ2-7, is as follows: GAGVSQSPSNKVTEKGKDVELRCDPISGHTALYWYRQSLGQGLEFLIYFQGNSAPDKSGLPSDRFSAERTGGSVSTLTIQRTQQEDSAVYLCASSLGGTEYYEQYFGPGTRLTVT.

This clone has a handful of counts. V gene TRBV7-2 combines with J gene TRBJ1-4, with 8 bases identical to TRBD1. This CDR3 is built from 18 residues. V gave up 1 base and J gave up 0 bases; unmatched junction bases: 7. Germline V gene data show CDR1 as SGHTA and CDR2 as FQGNSA. The CDR3 spells CASSLVRQGAATNEKLFF. In nucleotides, the CDR3 is TGTGCCAGCAGCTTAGTAAGGCAGGGGGCTGCAACTAATGAAAAACTGTTTTTT.

V is TRBV19 and J is TRBJ1-5, with D unclear. Germline values: CDR1 LNHDA, CDR2 SQIVND (reference sequence). The CDR3 runs 13 residues. Trimming took off 1 base at V and 2 bases at J, with 3 bases between the two ends. The CDR3 sequence is CASSIAGNQPQHF. The CDR3 nucleotides are TGTGCCAGTAGTATAGCAGGCAATCAGCCCCAGCATTTT.

The chain uses TRBV9 and TRBJ1-2; maybe TRBD1 (6 bases). Looked up from germline, CDR1 is SGDLS and CDR2 is YYNGEE. The CDR3 runs to 12 residues. The ends were cut back, 4 bases at V and 8 bases at J, with 12 bases in the middle. This chain's CDR3 is CASSLEGGGYTF. CDR3 sequence (DNA): TGTGCCAGCAGCCTAGAGGGGGGCGGCTACACCTTC.

V and J are TRBV27 and TRBJ2-1; D is unresolved. The CDR3 runs 10 residues. V was trimmed by 5 bases and J by 13 bases, leaving 9 bases between them. Per germline, CDR1 MNHEY and CDR2 SMNVEV (reference sequence). This CDR3 is CASSPEDQFF. In DNA form, the CDR3 reads TGTGCCAGCAGTCCCGAGGACCAGTTCTTC.

V gene TRBV6-5 combines with J gene TRBJ1-1, with unresolved D. Germline lookup yields CDR1 MNHEY and CDR2 SVGAGI. The CDR3 is 12 amino acids. Trimming took 6 bases from V and 2 from J, leaving 7 bases between them. For the CDR3, the DNA is TGTGCCAGCAGCACAGTTAACACTGAAGCTTTCTTT. Protein sequence: CASSTVNTEAFF.

This clone was observed a handful of times. The CDR3 sequence: CASSFGSGDPQETQYF. CDR3 sequence (DNA): TGTGCCAGCAGCTTTGGTAGCGGGGACCCCCAAGAGACCCAGTACTTC. This rearrangement joins TRBV7-2 to TRBJ2-5; 8 bases are a match to TRBD2. J was trimmed by 1 base and V by 3 bases; bases with no gene match: 7. Germline CDR1 reads SGHTA; CDR2 reads FQGNSA. This CDR3 region has 16 residues.

The chain joins TRBV29-1 to TRBJ2-7, with D maybe TRBD2 (5 bases). In germline, CDR1 is SQVTM, CDR2 ANQGSEA. The CDR3 totals 12 residues. Trimming took off 3 bases at V and 4 bases at J, with 10 bases between the two ends. CDR3 sequence: CSVDEGRYEQYF. CDR3 nucleotide sequence: TGCAGCGTTGATGAGGGCAGATACGAGCAGTACTTC.

The V and J genes are TRBV29-1 and TRBJ1-4; D gene unclear. CDR3 length equals 14 residues. Per germline, CDR1 SQVTM and CDR2 ANQGSEA. Deletions cut 2 bases from V and 8 bases from J, with 15 bases between. CDR3 region: CSVEIGGRREKLFF. CDR3 sequence (DNA): TGCAGCGTTGAAATAGGCGGGAGACGGGAAAAACTGTTTTTT. Full variable domain (outside the CDR3, taken from reference TRBV29-1 and TRBJ1-4): SAVISQKPSRDICQRGTSLTIQCQVDSQVTMMFWYRQQPGQSLTLIATANQGSEATYESGFVIDKFPISRPNLTFSTLTVSNMSPEDSSIYLCSVEIGGRREKLFFGSGTQLSVL.

In its sample, this clone was seen a few times. V is TRBV2 and J is TRBJ1-2; a weak D match, TRBD1 (6 bases). Trimming stripped 4 bases from V and 4 bases from J, with 13 bases between. The length of the CDR3 is 14 residues. Germline CDR1 is SNHLY and CDR2 is FYNNEI. In DNA form, the CDR3 reads TGTGCCAGCAGTGTTGACGAGGGGGGCTATGGCTACACCTTC. This codes for CASSVDEGGYGYTF.

The gene calls are TRBV11-2 and TRBJ2-5; the match to TRBD2 covers 8 bases. Germline V gene lookup returns CDR1 SGHAT and CDR2 FQNNGV. The CDR3 sequence is 13 residues long. Losses at the gene ends were 6 bases for V and 4 bases for J; bases not matched to a gene: 4. The CDR3, as DNA: TGTGCCAGCAGTTTCGGGGGGGCAGAGACCCAGTACTTC. Translating gives CASSFGGAETQYF.

This chain joins TRBV30 and TRBJ1-1; maybe TRBD1 (6 bases). Between the trimmed V and J ends, which lost 4 bases and 0 bases, there was a span of 15 bases. The length of the CDR3 is 15 residues. Germline V gene lookup returns CDR1 GTSNPN and CDR2 SVGIG (reference sequence). The CDR3 sequence: CAWTQRGAVNTEAFF. The CDR3 DNA follows: TGTGCCTGGACTCAACGGGGGGCGGTGAACACTGAAGCTTTCTTT.

J is TRBJ1-1 and V is TRBV7-8; D remains ambiguous. Germline V gene sequence: CDR1 SGHVS, CDR2 FQNEAQ. The CDR3 consists of 15 residues. With 0 bases removed from V and 1 base from J, the gap between germline ends came to 9 bases. The chain's CDR3 is CASSLAEQTNTEAFF. CDR3 nucleotides: TGTGCCAGCAGCTTAGCTGAACAAACGAACACTGAAGCTTTCTTT. Full variable domain (remainder filled in from reference TRBV7-8 and TRBJ1-1): GAGVSQSPRYKVAKRGQDVALRCDPISGHVSLFWYQQALGQGPEFLTYFQNEAQLDKSGLPSDRFFAERPEGSVSTLKIQRTQQEDSAVYLCASSLAEQTNTEAFFGQGTRLTVV.

The chain combines TRBV30 with TRBJ2-3; D might be TRBD1 (6 bases). This CDR3 region has 14 residues. V lost 0 bases, J lost 0 bases, and 7 bases lay in between. CDR1 is GTSNPN, CDR2 SVGIG, per germline (reference sequence). The CDR3 sequence: CAWSVQGSTDTQYF. For the CDR3, the DNA is TGTGCCTGGAGTGTGCAGGGGAGCACAGATACGCAGTATTTT.

The V call is TRBV30, the J call TRBJ1-1; 8 bases are a match to TRBD1. This CDR3 region has 13 residues. The J segment lost 3 bases and the V segment lost 7 bases, leaving 7 bases of the junction unmatched. In germline, CDR1 is GTSNPN, CDR2 SVGIG (reference sequence). CDR3 sequence reads: CAFRTGTDTEAFF. CDR3 DNA: TGTGCCTTCCGGACAGGGACTGACACTGAAGCTTTCTTT.

The V and J genes are TRBV6-5 and TRBJ2-7; tentatively, D is TRBD1 (6 bases). This CDR3 has 13 amino acids. The V and J ends lost 5 bases and 4 bases respectively, with 12 bases between them. The V gene's germline CDR1 is MNHEY and CDR2 SVGAGI. CDR3 in amino acids: CASSTGQPYEQYF. CDR3 nucleotides: TGTGCCAGCAGTACCGGACAGCCTTACGAGCAGTACTTC.

This sequence joins TRBV3-1 (or the pseudogene TRBV3-2) and TRBJ2-2; 8 bases agree with TRBD2. CDR1 is LGHDT and CDR2 is YNNKEL in the germline V gene (reference sequence). CDR3 length: 14 residues. V lost 11 bases and J lost 6; bases outside the gene matches: 11. The CDR3 DNA sequence: TGTGCCTCCACTCGGGGGGGCTTTGCCGGGGAGCTGTTTTTT. It encodes CASTRGGFAGELFF.

The CDR3 region is CASSPWTGIKQYF. The CDR3 nucleotides read TGTGCCAGCAGCCCCTGGACAGGGATTAAGCAGTACTTC. The rearrangement joins TRBV12-3 or TRBV12-4 to TRBJ2-7; TRBD1 aligns across 8 bases. The CDR3 is made up of 13 amino acids. V dropped 6 bases and J dropped 8; count of bases not matched to a gene: 9.

V gene TRBV24-1 combines with J gene TRBJ1-5; perhaps TRBD1 as D (5 bases). From germline, CDR1 is KGHDR and CDR2 SFDVKD. This CDR3 is 15 amino acids long. Trimming left V 5 bases short and J 1 base short, with 11 bases between. The CDR3 sequence: CATSGQGRSNQPQHF. DNA for the CDR3: TGTGCCACCAGTGGTCAGGGTAGGAGCAATCAGCCCCAGCATTTT.

The chain combines TRBV5-1 with TRBJ2-5; 9 nucleotides match TRBD2. J was trimmed by 5 bases and V by 6 bases; bases with no gene match: 11. Per the germline V gene, CDR1 is SGHRS and CDR2 is YFSETQ. This CDR3 has 15 residues. In DNA form, the CDR3 reads TGCGCCAGCACCAACCTAGCGGGGCGAATCGAGACCCAGTACTTC. Its protein is CASTNLAGRIETQYF. Drawing the rest from reference TRBV5-1 and TRBJ2-5, the complete variable domain is KAGVTQTPRYLIKTRGQQVTLSCSPISGHRSVSWYQQTPGQGLQFLFEYFSETQRNKGNFPGRFSGRQFSNSRSEMNVSTLELGDSALYLCASTNLAGRIETQYFGPGTRLLVL.

The chain joins TRBV6-2 or TRBV6-3 to TRBJ2-7, with D unresolved. CDR3 length: 14 amino acids. The V gene's germline CDR1 is MNHEY and CDR2 SVGEGT. The germline V and J ends were trimmed by 0 bases and 3 bases, with 9 bases remaining between them. The CDR3 spells CASSYSAGSYEQYF. Written as DNA, the CDR3 is TGTGCCAGCAGTTACTCGGCCGGAAGCTACGAGCAGTACTTC.

This clone was observed a few times. This sequence joins TRBV7-6 and TRBJ2-7; 7 bases agree with TRBD1. The junction had 9 bases not matched to a gene; V was cut back by 2 bases and J by 5 bases. Germline V CDR1 and CDR2: SGHVS, FNYEAQ. There are 15 residues in the CDR3. As DNA, the CDR3 is TGTGCCAGCAGCTTACGCCCCCAGGGGGTGGACGAGCAGTACTTC. This sequence encodes CASSLRPQGVDEQYF.

The V gene is TRBV27, the J gene TRBJ2-7, with D tentatively TRBD2 (5 bases). Trimming stripped 6 bases from V and 0 bases from J, with 12 bases between. Germline V CDR1 and CDR2: MNHEY, SMNVEV (reference sequence). This CDR3 region has 14 residues. Written as DNA, the CDR3 is TGTGCCAGCAGGCCGAGTGGAGGCTCCTACGAGCAGTACTTC. Protein product: CASRPSGGSYEQYF.

This chain links TRBV4-1 with TRBJ1-1, with 7 bases aligning to TRBD1. The ends lost 0 bases at V and 5 bases at J; junction bases unmatched: 6. Germline-derived CDR1 and CDR2 are MGHRA and YSYEKL. The CDR3 extends over 15 amino acids. The CDR3 loop is CASSQEEGARTEAFF. CDR3 nucleotide sequence: TGCGCCAGCAGCCAAGAAGAGGGGGCTCGGACTGAAGCTTTCTTT.